This TCR beta chain was captured in a study of radiation and T cells in renal cell carcinoma. The time point here: blood 4 weeks post-SBRT, at nephrectomy. Indicated treatment: 15 Gy SBRT to primary tumor, nephrectomy 4 weeks later. The CDR3 length is 15 residues. Germline assignment: CDR1 LNHDA and CDR2 SQIVND (reference sequence). V gave up 3 bases and J gave up 5 bases, with 14 bases separating them. A note on this clone: The antigen is undetermined.

TCRdb's table, derived via immunoSEQ multiplex PCR, lists solely in-frame clones and lacks some. The sample yields about 90,000 clones, 84% seen once. Study-wide points: From baseline, blood top tumor clonotypes peaked at 2 weeks post-radiation.

The chain couples TRBV19 to TRBJ2-1; a possible D gene is TRBD1 (6 bases). The receptor was derived from a man in his sixties with renal cell carcinoma. The material was blood, obtained from a patient whose treatment included radiotherapy and nephrectomy. Here the CDR3 DNA reads TGTGCCAGTAGTATTAGGGCAGGGGATGACAATGAGCAGTTCTTC. Protein: CASSIRAGDDNEQFF. Based on the CDR3 plus reference TRBV19 and TRBJ2-1, the full variable domain is DGGITQSPKYLFRKEGQNVTLSCEQNLNHDAMYWYRQDPGQGLRLIYYSQIVNDFQKGDIAEGYSVSREKKESFPLTVTSAQKNPTAFYLCASSIRAGDDNEQFFGPGTRLTVL.